This is a list of T cell receptor beta chains from one sample in a study of response to subunit inactivated influenza vaccine. TCRdb reanalysed the RT-PCR reads using MiXCR and keeps one entry per CDR3 protein. The sample lists more than 450,000 distinct CDR3 sequences; less than 8% were seen once. The sequences come from PBMCs from blood, collected around 25 months after vaccination. The origin of the receptors is a man between 50 and 75 years old who received an inactivated influenza vaccine. CDR3s include the opening cysteine and the closing phenylalanine or tryptophan. The order of the fields is V gene, clone size, J gene, CDR3 protein. Clone size, where shown, is once, few, many, or a class for clones that have expanded.

v_call: TRBV20-1; clone_size: many; j_call: TRBJ2-3; cdr3_aa: CSAPRDRVRRDTQYF
v_call: TRBV11-1; clone_size: -; j_call: TRBJ2-7; cdr3_aa: CASSLGLGVGMNLNEQYF
v_call: TRBV7-9; clone_size: few; j_call: TRBJ2-1; cdr3_aa: CASSLTGLVGGEQFF
v_call: TRBV4-2; clone_size: -; j_call: TRBJ1-4; cdr3_aa: CASSQAPDEKLFF
v_call: TRBV7-9; clone_size: -; j_call: TRBJ1-1; cdr3_aa: CASSLYFTGEAFF
v_call: TRBV20-1; clone_size: few; j_call: TRBJ2-1; cdr3_aa: CSARTAASYNEQFF
v_call: TRBV2; clone_size: many; j_call: TRBJ2-7; cdr3_aa: CASSRLLAGAYEQYF
v_call: TRBV4-3; clone_size: many; j_call: TRBJ2-3; cdr3_aa: CASSLGTSGSRTDTQYF
v_call: TRBV5-4; clone_size: many; j_call: TRBJ2-7; cdr3_aa: CASSPSRGEQYF
v_call: TRBV6-1; clone_size: -; j_call: TRBJ2-3; cdr3_aa: CASSERGPAGLRDTQYF
v_call: TRBV12-3/TRBV12-4; clone_size: many; j_call: TRBJ1-1; cdr3_aa: CASSRTGSTEAFF
v_call: TRBV7-2; clone_size: many; j_call: TRBJ2-5; cdr3_aa: CASSSGLAGGQETQYF
v_call: TRBV29-1; clone_size: many; j_call: TRBJ2-3; cdr3_aa: CSGSSGGSTDTQYF
v_call: TRBV10-3; clone_size: -; j_call: TRBJ2-3; cdr3_aa: CAISVAGGPGTSDTQYF
v_call: TRBV6-2/TRBV6-3; clone_size: many; j_call: TRBJ2-1; cdr3_aa: CASTSDRVNSYNEQFF
v_call: TRBV6-2/TRBV6-3; clone_size: few; j_call: TRBJ1-5; cdr3_aa: CASTDDRGRNQPQHF
v_call: TRBV5-1; clone_size: many; j_call: TRBJ1-1; cdr3_aa: CASSTGQGTEAFF
v_call: TRBV4-2; clone_size: few; j_call: TRBJ2-7; cdr3_aa: CASSQDRGYYEQYF
v_call: TRBV11-2; clone_size: -; j_call: TRBJ1-2; cdr3_aa: CASSLSRGMEGYTF
v_call: TRBV2; clone_size: few; j_call: TRBJ2-2; cdr3_aa: CASSDNRNTGELFF
v_call: TRBV30; clone_size: few; j_call: TRBJ1-1; cdr3_aa: CAWSSSGFTEAFF
v_call: TRBV20-1; clone_size: many; j_call: TRBJ2-1; cdr3_aa: CSARDLAGDSSYNEQFF